This T cell receptor (beta chain) comes out of a study of CD8 T cells in ankylosing spondylitis. Overall study findings and caveats: The study identified a TCR beta motif of seven or eight highly homologous variants that appeared characteristic of ankylosing spondylitis blood. Disease-linked clones were found to be CD8+ and relatively rare in peripheral blood. Researchers reportedly found disease-linked clones significantly enriched in matched ankylosing spondylitis synovial fluid.

Germline values: CDR1 DFQATT, CDR2 SNEGSKA (reference sequence). The J segment lost 6 bases and the V segment lost 3 bases, leaving 8 bases of the junction unmatched. The CDR3 length is 14 residues. With respect to this clonotype: Its antigen is unidentified.

As the method for making TCR beta libraries, quantitative 5'-RACE with molecular barcodes was used. TCRdb re-called the 5' RACE reads through MiXCR, storing one row per CDR3 protein. The sample holds 200,000 to 250,000 distinct CDR3 sequences; about a quarter are singletons and the top ten take about 6.2%. Sequenced sample: blood, either unsorted or a sorted T cell fraction (not recorded which). The chain joins TRBV20-1 to TRBJ2-1, with 7 nucleotides matching TRBD2. This clonotype was obtained from a male donor with ankylosing spondylitis or in good health (not recorded which). CDR3 residues: CSASPSGILNEQFF. The CDR3 region has the DNA TGCAGTGCTAGTCCCAGCGGGATCCTCAATGAGCAGTTCTTC.